The 27 T cell receptor beta chains below come from one sample, sequenced in a study of T-cell memory formation after mild COVID-19. MiXCR was run by TCRdb on the 5' RACE reads, yielding one entry per CDR3 protein. The repertoire holds around 300,000 distinct CDR3 sequences, with roughly 13% as singletons. The sample was PBMCs or a T cell subset sorted from them (not recorded which). The receptor set was obtained from a young man who had mild COVID-19 (a few samples of this study predate the infection). Cell type and time point are not known.

This clonotype was seen ten or more times. The chain has TRBV20-1 and TRBJ2-3, with D possibly matching TRBD2 (5 bases). V dropped 2 bases and J dropped 1 base, with 19 bases sitting between them. CDR3 size: 17 residues. Germline V lookup: CDR1 DFQATT, CDR2 SNEGSKA (reference sequence). The CDR3 loop reads CSARSPGFKGGTDTQYF. CDR3 nucleotides: TGCAGTGCTAGAAGTCCAGGATTCAAGGGAGGCACAGATACGCAGTATTTT.

This clonotype has more than one count but fewer than ten. The chain combines TRBV7-9 with TRBJ1-1; D is possibly TRBD1 (6 bases). Germline V gives CDR1 SEHNR, CDR2 FQNEAQ (reference sequence). V was clipped by 5 bases and J by 0 bases, with 10 bases between them. The CDR3 length is 14 residues. In DNA form, the CDR3 reads TGTGCCAGCAGCCGCCGACAGGTGAACACTGAAGCTTTCTTT. Translated, it gives CASSRRQVNTEAFF.

This clonotype has a count of ten or more. V and J are TRBV6-6 and TRBJ1-2; D gene uncertain. The CDR3 has 11 residues. Per germline, CDR1 MNHNY and CDR2 SVGAGI (reference sequence). The V gene lost 5 bases and the J gene lost 2 bases, with 3 bases spanning the gap. The CDR3 reads CASSPNYGYTF. CDR3 DNA: TGTGCCAGCAGTCCAAACTATGGCTACACCTTC.

In this sample, this clonotype turned up many times. The rearrangement uses TRBV6-6 and TRBJ1-1, with D uncertain. The CDR3 contains 14 residues. Germline V lookup: CDR1 MNHNY, CDR2 SVGAGI (reference sequence). Trimming left V 6 bases short and J 1 base short, with 12 bases between. The DNA for the CDR3 is TGTGCCAGCAGCCCTGGACGGACGAACACTGAAGCTTTCTTT. Its translation is CASSPGRTNTEAFF.

The chain recombines TRBV7-9 with TRBJ1-2; 10 bases align to TRBD1. There are 14 residues in the CDR3. CDR1 SEHNR and CDR2 FQNEAQ come from the germline V gene (reference sequence). V was pared by 3 bases and J by 5 bases, with 3 bases of the junction left unmatched. The chain's CDR3 is CASSLGGQGYGYTF. The CDR3 coding sequence is TGTGCCAGCAGCTTGGGGGGACAGGGGTATGGCTACACCTTC.

The gene calls are TRBV27 and TRBJ2-4, with 9 nucleotides matching TRBD1. Germline assignment: CDR1 MNHEY and CDR2 SMNVEV (reference sequence). The CDR3 runs to 15 residues. The junction had 7 bases not matched to a gene; V was cut back by 6 bases and J by 4 bases. The chain's CDR3 is CASRLVGTGKNIQYF. As DNA, the CDR3 is TGTGCCAGCAGGCTAGTCGGGACAGGGAAAAACATTCAGTACTTC.

The chain employs TRBV5-1 and TRBJ1-1, with D possibly TRBD1 on 6 matching bases. The germline gives CDR1 SGHRS, CDR2 YFSETQ. CDR3 size: 12 residues. V lost 0 bases, J lost 10 bases, and 10 bases lay in between. CDR3 loop: CASSLDRDGAFF. The CDR3 DNA reads as TGCGCCAGCAGCTTGGACAGGGATGGAGCTTTCTTT.

This rearrangement joins TRBV10-3 to TRBJ2-7; 7 bases agree with TRBD2. Germline V lookup: CDR1 ENHRY, CDR2 SYGVKD. Unmatched junction bases numbered 1, after V lost 3 bases and J lost 2 bases. This CDR3 region has 13 residues. CDR3: CAISDRGAYEQYV. CDR3 bases: TGTGCCATCAGTGATCGGGGGGCCTACGAGCAGTACGTC.

The chain uses TRBV4-2 and TRBJ1-1; D ambiguous. Germline V CDR1 and CDR2: LGHNA, YNFKEQ. The CDR3 runs 12 residues. V was trimmed by 2 bases and J by 6 bases, leaving 7 bases between them. In nucleotides, the CDR3 is TGTGCCAGCAGCCAATCCGGGCCTGAAGCTTTCTTT. Its protein product is CASSQSGPEAFF.

The chain recombines TRBV11-1 with TRBJ2-7, with unresolved D. Germline assignment: CDR1 SGHAT and CDR2 FQDESV (reference sequence). The CDR3 is 12 residues long. Trimming left V 5 bases short and J 2 bases short, with 7 bases between. The CDR3 coding sequence is TGTGCCAGCAGCGCCACTACCTACGAGCAGTACTTC. This gives the protein CASSATTYEQYF.

The V gene is TRBV20-1, the J gene TRBJ1-6; D remains unclear. This CDR3 contains 16 residues. Germline CDR1 and CDR2: DFQATT and SNEGSKA (reference sequence). Between the trimmed V and J ends, which lost 2 bases and 6 bases, there was a span of 17 bases. The chain's CDR3 is CSARLSRNHFNSPLHF. CDR3 bases: TGCAGTGCTAGATTGTCCAGGAACCATTTTAATTCACCCCTCCACTTT.

This clonotype was seen only a few times. The rearrangement uses TRBV7-8 and TRBJ2-3; TRBD1 or TRBD2 may be the D gene (6 bases each). Germline values: CDR1 SGHVS, CDR2 FQNEAQ. This CDR3 region has 14 residues. V lost 1 base and J 7 bases, leaving 12 bases between the germline ends. The CDR3 protein is CASSLGGASNTQYF. The CDR3 DNA sequence: TGTGCCAGCAGCTTAGGGGGGGCCTCGAATACGCAGTATTTT.

This clonotype was seen many times. This chain connects TRBV20-1 to TRBJ2-7; D uncertain. The CDR3 totals 14 residues. CDR1 and CDR2 from the germline V gene are DFQATT and SNEGSKA (reference sequence). Between the trimmed V and J ends, which lost 3 bases and 3 bases, there was a span of 15 bases. As DNA, the CDR3 is TGCAGTGCTAGGTTGAGCGTCACCCGCTACGAGCAGTACTTC. Amino acids: CSARLSVTRYEQYF.

This clonotype occurred a few times. The chain links TRBV5-6 to TRBJ1-1, with unresolved D. Germline lookup yields CDR1 SGHDT and CDR2 YYEEEE. CDR3 length: 16 residues. The ends were cut back, 3 bases at V and 0 bases at J, with 15 bases in the middle. CDR3 DNA sequence: TGTGCCAGCAGCTCATACAAGACTACGGTGAACACTGAAGCTTTCTTT. Encoded protein: CASSSYKTTVNTEAFF.

The rearrangement links TRBV18 to TRBJ1-3; the match to TRBD1 covers 8 bases. J was trimmed by 0 bases and V by 3 bases; bases with no gene match: 4. The germline gives CDR1 KGHSH, CDR2 LQKENI. The CDR3 extends over 16 amino acids. The CDR3 sequence: CASSPLQGVSGNTIYF. Written as DNA, the CDR3 is TGTGCCAGCTCACCCTTACAGGGGGTCTCTGGAAACACCATATATTTT.

This clonotype has more than one count but fewer than ten. The V call is TRBV6-5, the J call TRBJ2-6; no firm D call. The germline V and J ends were trimmed by 8 bases and 2 bases, with 19 bases remaining between them. The CDR3 totals 17 residues. From germline, CDR1 is MNHEY and CDR2 SVGAGI. This chain's CDR3 is CASSGSYTQTGANVLTF. As DNA, the CDR3 is TGTGCCAGCTCCGGGTCTTATACCCAGACTGGGGCCAACGTCCTGACTTTC.

Here the CDR3 DNA reads TGCAGCGTGGCCGGGACTAGCACTGAGCAGTTCTTC. This encodes CSVAGTSTEQFF. The chain uses TRBV29-1 and TRBJ2-1; TRBD2 matches at 9 bases. The CDR3 loop spans 12 amino acids. J was trimmed by 9 bases and V by 6 bases; bases with no gene match: 6. Germline assignment: CDR1 SQVTM and CDR2 ANQGSEA.

The V call is TRBV5-6, the J call TRBJ2-7, with 9 bases lining up with TRBD2. This CDR3 is built from 13 residues. Germline CDR1 and CDR2: SGHDT and YYEEEE. The trim removed 5 bases at V and 7 bases at J, leaving 7 bases unmatched. In DNA form, the CDR3 reads TGTGCCAGCAGACACGACGCGGGGGGGGAGCAGTACGTC. It codes for CASRHDAGGEQYV.

This clonotype occurred a few times. The V call is TRBV7-8, the J call TRBJ2-1; 7 positions match TRBD2. The CDR3 loop spans 16 amino acids. The germline V gene has CDR1 SGHVS and CDR2 FQNEAQ. The trim removed 1 base at V and 1 base at J, leaving 4 bases unmatched. CDR3 sequence reads: CASSLVLRGSYNEQFF. The CDR3 DNA is TGTGCCAGCAGCTTAGTTTTGCGGGGGTCCTACAATGAGCAGTTCTTC.

This clonotype was counted ten times or more. The chain combines TRBV7-9 with TRBJ1-3; D is possibly TRBD1 (6 bases). Deletions cut 4 bases from V and 1 base from J, with 8 bases between. The CDR3 is 14 amino acids. Germline V gene lookup returns CDR1 SEHNR and CDR2 FQNEAQ (reference sequence). The CDR3 nucleotides read TGTGCCAGCAGCTACACAGGGTCTGGAAACACCATATATTTT. Protein sequence: CASSYTGSGNTIYF.

V usage is TRBV7-9 and J usage is TRBJ1-4; D is ambiguous. Germline values: CDR1 SEHNR, CDR2 FQNEAQ (reference sequence). The CDR3 is 18 residues long. Trimming pared 0 bases from V and 0 bases from J, leaving 14 bases between. CDR3 nucleotide sequence: TGTGCCAGCAGCTTAGCCTCCGGACTTTCTGCAACTAATGAAAAACTGTTTTTT. It yields the protein CASSLASGLSATNEKLFF. The variable domain in full, with the rest retrieved from reference TRBV7-9 and TRBJ1-4, is DTGVSQNPRHKITKRGQNVTFRCDPISEHNRLYWYRQTLGQGPEFLTYFQNEAQLEKSRLLSDRFSAERPKGSFSTLEIQRTEQGDSAMYLCASSLASGLSATNEKLFFGSGTQLSVL.

The rearrangement links TRBV5-1 to TRBJ2-1; tentatively, D is TRBD1 (6 bases). The length of the CDR3 is 15 residues. From germline, CDR1 is SGHRS and CDR2 YFSETQ. V lost 3 bases and J 2 bases, leaving 12 bases between the germline ends. The CDR3 nucleotides read TGCGCCAGCAGCTCTACAGGGTTGGCCTACAATGAGCAGTTCTTC. This sequence encodes CASSSTGLAYNEQFF.

This clonotype came up a few times. The J gene is TRBJ1-2, the V gene TRBV6-2 or TRBV6-3; D gene ambiguous. Germline CDR1 and CDR2: MNHEY and SVGEGT. Trimming removed 10 bases from V and 7 bases from J, with 22 bases in between. The CDR3 runs to 14 residues. CDR3: CATRGTAEAGGYTF. In DNA, the CDR3 is TGTGCCACCCGCGGTACGGCGGAGGCTGGTGGCTACACCTTC.

The sample holds a few counts of this clonotype. The J gene is TRBJ2-7, the V gene TRBV9; 10 positions agree with TRBD1. The CDR3 consists of 17 residues. J was trimmed by 7 bases and V by 0 bases; bases with no gene match: 13. CDR1 is SGDLS and CDR2 is YYNGEE in the germline V gene. The CDR3 here is CASSVAEGRQGAWEQYV. In DNA, the CDR3 is TGTGCCAGCAGCGTAGCCGAGGGACGACAGGGGGCGTGGGAGCAGTACGTC.

This clonotype has a count of ten or more. This rearrangement joins TRBV20-1 to TRBJ2-7, with a possible D match to TRBD1 (5 bases). Looked up from germline, CDR1 is DFQATT and CDR2 is SNEGSKA (reference sequence). The CDR3 loop spans 13 amino acids. V was trimmed by 6 bases and J by 3 bases, leaving 15 bases between them. The CDR3 DNA sequence: TGCAGTGCGACAAACACAGGTTACTACGAGCAGTACTTC. Its translation: CSATNTGYYEQYF.

This clonotype was detected many times. The rearrangement uses TRBV7-9 and TRBJ2-5, with D unresolved. Germline CDR1 SEHNR, CDR2 FQNEAQ (reference sequence). The V gene lost 3 bases and the J gene lost 5 bases, with 16 bases spanning the gap. The CDR3 is 15 residues long. For the CDR3, the DNA is TGTGCCAGCAGCTTTTTCGGTCTAGATGAGGAGACCCAGTACTTC. Its translation is CASSFFGLDEETQYF.

This clonotype was counted between two and nine times. CDR3 coding DNA: TGTGCCAGCAGCTTGGCCTTTTTCGGGAGCAATGAGCAGTTCTTC. Its protein product is CASSLAFFGSNEQFF. This chain uses TRBV5-5 with TRBJ2-1; D may be TRBD2 (6 bases). The CDR3 is 15 amino acids. V lost 0 bases, J lost 6 bases, and 13 bases lay in between. The V gene's germline CDR1 is SGHKS and CDR2 YYEKEE (reference sequence).